A selection of T cell receptor beta chains follows, all from one sample in a study of cytomegalovirus exposure and HLA in healthy donors. The repertoire was sequenced with immunoSEQ multiplex PCR; TCRdb's copy has only in-frame clones and lacks some. This sample has some 150,000 clones, with more than 70% found just once. Material for sequencing was PBMCs. All receptors derive from a man between 60 and 70 years old in good health and CMV-seronegative. Both conserved end residues are part of each CDR3.

V gene	J gene	CDR3 protein
TRBV6-6	TRBJ1-1	CASNPLGPGDEAFF
TRBV14	TRBJ2-7	CASSQDHLRLEQYF
TRBV5-1	TRBJ2-5	CASSFFGGAETQYF
TRBV11-2	TRBJ2-7	CASSLGEGGQYF
TRBV5-4	TRBJ1-1	CASSRSGLNTEAFF
TRBV6-5	TRBJ2-7	CASSYSAPYYEQYF
TRBV21-1	TRBJ2-3	CASSKYRGRDTQYF
TRBV10-3	TRBJ2-1	CAIASGTGLNEQFF
TRBV19	TRBJ1-6	CASSTMAGSPLHF
TRBV30	.	CAWSVETVSYEQYF
TRBV4-1	TRBJ2-1	CASSQDRGQVYNEQFF
TRBV19	TRBJ1-2	CASSIDRDYGYTF
TRBV5-1	TRBJ2-3	CASSTQLAGEDTQYF
TRBV7-2	TRBJ2-7	CASSTRTSGGSHSYEQYF
TRBV6-1	TRBJ1-6	CASSDQGAFSPLHF
TRBV10-3	TRBJ2-7	CAISDSSGTGYEQYF
TRBV6-6	TRBJ2-2	CASSYSSPGELFF
TRBV7-2	TRBJ1-2	CASSLLEGGYGYTF
TRBV7-2	TRBJ1-6	CASSLDRGYNSPLHF
TRBV30	TRBJ1-3	CAWSFGQSGNTIYF
TRBV5-1	TRBJ2-7	CASSWFGQGARYEQYF
TRBV7-2	TRBJ1-1	CASSLPGQPELVAFF
TRBV6-1	TRBJ2-3	CASTRQGTDTQYF
TRBV28	TRBJ2-3	CASSLWRTERKDTQYF
TRBV28	TRBJ2-7	CASSSGGTGDHEQYF
TRBV13	TRBJ2-3	CASTQSGTGGTDTQYF
TRBV30	TRBJ2-3	CAWSVGSGGGDTQYF
TRBV19	TRBJ1-2	CASSIGQAGGYTF
TRBV28	TRBJ1-2	CASSPPRGQNYGYTF
TRBV28	TRBJ2-7	CASSSGQGYEQYF
TRBV29-1	TRBJ2-7	CSVALGQGSPYEQYF
TRBV19	TRBJ2-3	CASSIGDTQYF
TRBV27	TRBJ1-6	CASSSFSGLHF
TRBV9	TRBJ2-2	CASSVEIGGTGELFF